Below, one T cell receptor beta chain is given with its context. This sample was included in a study of T-cell reconstitution after alpha-beta-depleted transplantation in children. The TCRbeta library was prepared with unique molecular identifiers. TCRdb fed the PCR reads into MiXCR, producing one record per CDR3 protein. The sample includes approximately 350,000 distinct CDR3 sequences, 10% to 15% of them seen just once. Trimming removed 5 bases from V and 4 bases from J; junction bases left unmatched: 7. The CDR3 has 15 residues. Germline CDR1 and CDR2: SGHAT and FQNNGV. The sample here was PBMCs, taken from the stem cell graft. The chain employs TRBV11-2 and TRBJ2-5; 10 nucleotides match TRBD2. This receptor was obtained from a human donor who donated a stem cell graft to a child with Fanconi anemia. The CDR3 region is CASSRSGGEGETQYF. The CDR3 DNA follows: TGTGCCAGCAGCCGGAGCGGGGGGGAAGGAGAGACCCAGTACTTC.